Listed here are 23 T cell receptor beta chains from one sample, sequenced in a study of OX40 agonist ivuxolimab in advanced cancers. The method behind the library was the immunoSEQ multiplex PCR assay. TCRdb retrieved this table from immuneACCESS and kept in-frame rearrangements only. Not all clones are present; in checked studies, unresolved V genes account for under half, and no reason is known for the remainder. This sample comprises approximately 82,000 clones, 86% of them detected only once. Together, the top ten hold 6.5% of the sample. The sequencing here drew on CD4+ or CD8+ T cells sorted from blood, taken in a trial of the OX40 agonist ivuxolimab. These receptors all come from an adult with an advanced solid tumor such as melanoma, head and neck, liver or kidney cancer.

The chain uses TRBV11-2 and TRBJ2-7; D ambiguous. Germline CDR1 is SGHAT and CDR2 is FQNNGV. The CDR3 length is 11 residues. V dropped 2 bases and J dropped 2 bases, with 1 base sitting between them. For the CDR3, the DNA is TGTGCCAGCAGCTTAACCTACGAGCAGTACTTC. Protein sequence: CASSLTYEQYF.

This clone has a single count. The CDR3 DNA reads as TGTGCCAGCTCACCACCGAACAGGGACTATGGCTACACCTTC. This codes for CASSPPNRDYGYTF. The chain carries TRBV18 and TRBJ1-2; D is possibly TRBD1 (6 bases). The CDR3 is made up of 14 amino acids. The V and J ends lost 0 bases and 3 bases respectively, with 8 bases between them. CDR1 and CDR2 from the germline V gene are KGHSH and LQKENI.

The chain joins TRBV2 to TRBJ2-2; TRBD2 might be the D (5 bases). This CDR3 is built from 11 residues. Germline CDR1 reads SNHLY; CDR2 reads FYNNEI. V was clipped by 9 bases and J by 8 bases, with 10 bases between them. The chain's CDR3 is CARQRGGELFF. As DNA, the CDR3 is TGTGCCAGACAGAGAGGGGGGGAGCTGTTTTTT.

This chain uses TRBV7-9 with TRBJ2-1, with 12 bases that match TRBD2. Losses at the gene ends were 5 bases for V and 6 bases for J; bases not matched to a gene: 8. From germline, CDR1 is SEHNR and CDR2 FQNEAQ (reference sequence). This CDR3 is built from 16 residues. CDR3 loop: CASSERGLAGSNEQFF. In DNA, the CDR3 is TGTGCCAGCAGCGAAAGAGGACTAGCGGGGAGCAATGAGCAGTTCTTC.

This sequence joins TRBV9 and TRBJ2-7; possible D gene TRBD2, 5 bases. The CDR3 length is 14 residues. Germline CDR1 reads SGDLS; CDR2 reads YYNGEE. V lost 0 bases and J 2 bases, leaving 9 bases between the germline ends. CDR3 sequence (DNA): TGTGCCAGCAGCGTAGACGCGGGCACCTACGAGCAGTACTTC. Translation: CASSVDAGTYEQYF.

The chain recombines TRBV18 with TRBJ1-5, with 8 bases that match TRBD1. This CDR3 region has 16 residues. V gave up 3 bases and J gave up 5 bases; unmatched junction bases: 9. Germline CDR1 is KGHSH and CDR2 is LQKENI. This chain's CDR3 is CASSPEDRGFDQPQHF. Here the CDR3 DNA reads TGTGCCAGCTCACCCGAAGACAGGGGATTTGATCAGCCCCAGCATTTT.

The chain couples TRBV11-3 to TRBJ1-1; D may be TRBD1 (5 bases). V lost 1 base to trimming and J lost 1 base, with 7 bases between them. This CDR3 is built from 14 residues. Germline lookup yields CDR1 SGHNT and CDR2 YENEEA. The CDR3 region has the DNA TGTGCCAGCAGCTTAGGGGGACGGAACACTGAAGCTTTCTTT. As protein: CASSLGGRNTEAFF.

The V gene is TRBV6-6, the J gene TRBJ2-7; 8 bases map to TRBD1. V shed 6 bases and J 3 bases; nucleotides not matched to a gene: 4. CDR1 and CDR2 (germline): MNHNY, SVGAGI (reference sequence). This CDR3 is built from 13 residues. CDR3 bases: TGTGCCAGCAGACCCGGGACAGGCTACGAGCAGTACTTC. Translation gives CASRPGTGYEQYF.

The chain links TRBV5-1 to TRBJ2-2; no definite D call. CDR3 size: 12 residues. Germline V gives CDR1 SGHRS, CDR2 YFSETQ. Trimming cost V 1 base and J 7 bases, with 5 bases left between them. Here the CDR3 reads CASSLLNGELFF. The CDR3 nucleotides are TGCGCCAGCAGCTTGTTAAACGGGGAGCTGTTTTTT.

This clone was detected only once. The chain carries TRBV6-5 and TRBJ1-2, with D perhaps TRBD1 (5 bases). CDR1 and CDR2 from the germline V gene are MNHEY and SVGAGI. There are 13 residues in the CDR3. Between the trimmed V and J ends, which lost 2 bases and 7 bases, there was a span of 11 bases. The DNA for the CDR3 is TGTGCCAGCAGTTACGCTGGTGGGGGTGGCTACACCTTC. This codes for CASSYAGGGGYTF.

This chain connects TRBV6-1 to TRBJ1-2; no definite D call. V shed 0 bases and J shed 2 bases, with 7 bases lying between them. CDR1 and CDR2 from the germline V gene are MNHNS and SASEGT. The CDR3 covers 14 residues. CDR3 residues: CASSEAYGNYGYTF. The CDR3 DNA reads TGTGCCAGCAGTGAAGCTTACGGAAACTATGGCTACACCTTC.

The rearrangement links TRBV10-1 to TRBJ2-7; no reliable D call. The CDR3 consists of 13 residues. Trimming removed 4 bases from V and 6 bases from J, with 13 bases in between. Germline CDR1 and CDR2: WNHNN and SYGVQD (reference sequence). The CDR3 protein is CASSVRQDGEQYF. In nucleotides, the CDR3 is TGCGCCAGCAGTGTAAGGCAGGACGGCGAGCAGTACTTC.

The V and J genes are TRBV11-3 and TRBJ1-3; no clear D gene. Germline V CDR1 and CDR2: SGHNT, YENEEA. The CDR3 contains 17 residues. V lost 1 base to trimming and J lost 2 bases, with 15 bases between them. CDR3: CASSLGKIPRPGNTIYF. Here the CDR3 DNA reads TGTGCCAGCAGCTTAGGGAAGATCCCTAGGCCTGGAAACACCATATATTTT.

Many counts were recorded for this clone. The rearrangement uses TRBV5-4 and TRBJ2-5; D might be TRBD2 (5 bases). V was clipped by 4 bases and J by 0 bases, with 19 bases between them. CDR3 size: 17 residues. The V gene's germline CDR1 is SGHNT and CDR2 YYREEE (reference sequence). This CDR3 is CASSLNRGNAYQETQYF. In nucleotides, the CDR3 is TGTGCCAGCAGCCTTAACCGGGGTAACGCTTACCAAGAGACCCAGTACTTC.

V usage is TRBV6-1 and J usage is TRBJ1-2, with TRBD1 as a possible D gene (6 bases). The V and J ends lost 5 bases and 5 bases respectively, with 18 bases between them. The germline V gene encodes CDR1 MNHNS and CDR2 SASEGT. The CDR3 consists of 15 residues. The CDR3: CASSTLQGEGYGYTF. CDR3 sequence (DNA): TGTGCCAGCAGTACCCTACAGGGAGAGGGGTATGGCTACACCTTC.

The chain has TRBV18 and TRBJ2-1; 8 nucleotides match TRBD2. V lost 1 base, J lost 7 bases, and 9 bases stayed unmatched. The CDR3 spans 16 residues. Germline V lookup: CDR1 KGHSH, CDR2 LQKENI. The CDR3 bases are TGTGCCAGCTCACCACTCTCGGGGGGGGGCCAGAATGAGCAGTTCTTC. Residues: CASSPLSGGGQNEQFF.

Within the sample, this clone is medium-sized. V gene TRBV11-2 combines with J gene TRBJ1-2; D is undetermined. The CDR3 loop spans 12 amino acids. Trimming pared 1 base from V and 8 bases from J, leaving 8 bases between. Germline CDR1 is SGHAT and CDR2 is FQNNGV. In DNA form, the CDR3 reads TGTGCCAGCAGCTTAGGGGGAGGAGGCTACACCTTC. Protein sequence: CASSLGGGGYTF.

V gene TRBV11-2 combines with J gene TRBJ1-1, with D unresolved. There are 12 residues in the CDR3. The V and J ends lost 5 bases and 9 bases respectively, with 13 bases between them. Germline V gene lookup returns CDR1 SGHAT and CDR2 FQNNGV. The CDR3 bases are TGTGCCAGCAGCCTACCCCTCGCCAAAGCTTTCTTT. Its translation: CASSLPLAKAFF.

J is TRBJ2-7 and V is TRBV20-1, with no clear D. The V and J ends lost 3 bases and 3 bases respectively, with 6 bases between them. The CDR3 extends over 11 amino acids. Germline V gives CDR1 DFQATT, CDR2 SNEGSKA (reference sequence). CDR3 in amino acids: CSASWDYEQYF. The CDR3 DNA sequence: TGCAGTGCTAGCTGGGACTACGAGCAGTACTTC.

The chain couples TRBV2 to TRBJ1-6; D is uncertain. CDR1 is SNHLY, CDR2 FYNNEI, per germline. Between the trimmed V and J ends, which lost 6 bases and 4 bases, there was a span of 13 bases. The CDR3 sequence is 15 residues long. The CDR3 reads CASRESRAYNSPLHF. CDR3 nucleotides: TGTGCCAGCAGGGAATCTAGGGCGTATAATTCACCCCTCCACTTT.

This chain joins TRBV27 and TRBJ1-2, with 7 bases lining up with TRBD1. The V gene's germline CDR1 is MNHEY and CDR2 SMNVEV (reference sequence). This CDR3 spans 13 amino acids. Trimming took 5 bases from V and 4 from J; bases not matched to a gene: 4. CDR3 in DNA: TGTGCCAGCAGTCAGGGACAGCCCTATGGCTACACCTTC. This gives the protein CASSQGQPYGYTF.

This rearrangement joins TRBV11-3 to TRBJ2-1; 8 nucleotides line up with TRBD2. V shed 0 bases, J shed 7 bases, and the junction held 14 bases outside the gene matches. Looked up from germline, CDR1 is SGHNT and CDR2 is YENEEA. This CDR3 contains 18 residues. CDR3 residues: CASSLDQGGSGGPNEQFF. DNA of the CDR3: TGTGCCAGCAGCTTAGATCAAGGGGGGAGCGGGGGCCCGAATGAGCAGTTCTTC.

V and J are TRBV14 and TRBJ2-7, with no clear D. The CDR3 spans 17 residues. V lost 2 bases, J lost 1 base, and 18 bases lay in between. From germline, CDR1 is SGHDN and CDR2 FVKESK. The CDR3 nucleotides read TGTGCCAGCAGCCAAAAATTACGCCAGGTGCGGTCCTACGAGCAGTACTTC. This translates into CASSQKLRQVRSYEQYF.